This T cell receptor beta chain is drawn from a study of T cell repertoires in cytomegalovirus infection. Across the whole study: Carrying CMV and the relevant HLA type showed in public TCR beta signatures.

Looked up from germline, CDR1 is SGHDT and CDR2 is YYEEEE. This CDR3 region has 14 residues. The V gene end was trimmed by 3 bases and the J gene end by 6 bases; junction bases not matched to a gene: 5. TCRdb used MiXCR to reprocess the reads, holding one entry per CDR3 protein. The data contain about 740,000 distinct CDR3 sequences, approximately 34% of them seen just once; the ten biggest clones take up 2.5% to 3%. Sequencing used PBMCs. This receptor was identified in a human donor in good health (CMV status not recorded). Some clones in this sample may be carry-over from other donors' samples. The chain joins TRBV5-6 to TRBJ1-5, with 8 positions matching TRBD1. The CDR3 coding sequence is TGTGCCAGCAGCTCCAGGGGGCTAGGTCAGCCCCAGCATTTT. This codes for CASSSRGLGQPQHF.